Presented here are 20 T cell receptor beta chains from one specimen sequenced in a study of human T cells and chemical hapten exposure. Time point defined: healthy volunteer bleed at 6 weeks. Sequencing started from total RNA isolated from unfractionated whole blood. A single record per CDR3 protein comes from TCRdb applying MiXCR to the RACE reads. This repertoire shows about 77,000 distinct CDR3 sequences, around 9.3% found once; its top ten account for about 1.7%. What was sequenced was whole blood. Receptors originate from a female donor in good health. Some clones in this sample may be carry-over from other donors' samples.

This clonotype was found many times. This chain connects TRBV7-2 to TRBJ2-1; 14 bases match TRBD2. J gave up 7 bases and V 5 bases, and 7 bases lay outside the gene matches. CDR1 is SGHTA, CDR2 FQGNSA, per germline. The CDR3 extends over 16 amino acids. The CDR3 sequence: CASSVTSGGAGNEQFF. Written as DNA, the CDR3 is TGTGCCAGCAGCGTGACTAGCGGGGGGGCCGGGAATGAGCAGTTCTTC.

The chain joins TRBV27 to TRBJ1-1; no firm D call. The V gene lost 3 bases and the J gene lost 4 bases, with 12 bases spanning the gap. CDR3 length: 14 amino acids. Germline CDR1 reads MNHEY; CDR2 reads SMNVEV (reference sequence). CDR3 amino acids: CASSFVGSSTEAFF. The CDR3 DNA sequence: TGTGCCAGCAGTTTCGTAGGGTCCAGCACTGAAGCTTTCTTT.

This clonotype occurred many times. The rearrangement joins TRBV18 to TRBJ2-3; the D gene is possibly TRBD2 (6 bases). With 1 base removed from V and 3 bases from J, the gap between germline ends came to 11 bases. Germline loops: CDR1 KGHSH, CDR2 LQKENI. This CDR3 has 15 residues. The CDR3 DNA reads TGTGCCAGCTCACCACTCAACGGGGGTACAGATACGCAGTATTTT. This gives the protein CASSPLNGGTDTQYF.

This chain uses TRBV4-1 with TRBJ1-1; 10 bases match TRBD1. Trimming cost V 3 bases and J 5 bases; bases outside gene matches: 6. CDR1 is MGHRA, CDR2 YSYEKL, per germline. The CDR3 has 15 amino acids. In nucleotides, the CDR3 is TGCGCCAGCAGCCACCCGACAGGGGGCCGGACTGAAGCTTTCTTT. Residues: CASSHPTGGRTEAFF.

Here the CDR3 reads CASSYVKRDSFDGYTF. CDR3 nucleotide sequence: TGTGCCAGCAGTTACGTCAAGAGGGACAGTTTTGATGGCTACACCTTC. The chain couples TRBV6-5 to TRBJ1-2; 7 bases fit TRBD1. V gave up 2 bases and J gave up 6 bases; unmatched junction bases: 12. This CDR3 is 16 amino acids long. Germline-derived CDR1 and CDR2 are MNHEY and SVGAGI.

This clonotype came up many times. The chain is built from TRBV6-2 or TRBV6-3 and TRBJ1-5; tentative D call: TRBD1 (5 bases). Trimming removed 6 bases at V and 2 bases at J, with 8 bases between. CDR3 size: 13 residues. Germline CDR1 MNHEY, CDR2 SVGEGT. CDR3 nucleotide sequence: TGTGCCAGCAGAGGGGACGGCAATCAGCCCCAGCATTTT. Encoded protein: CASRGDGNQPQHF.

In this sample, this clonotype turned up many times. The chain carries TRBV14 and TRBJ1-1; D is unclear. The CDR3 is 13 amino acids. V gave up 4 bases and J gave up 3 bases, with 9 bases separating them. From germline, CDR1 is SGHDN and CDR2 FVKESK. The CDR3 spells CASSRGLDTEAFF. The CDR3 DNA sequence: TGTGCCAGCAGCCGTGGTTTGGACACTGAAGCTTTCTTT.

This clonotype appeared many times. This chain links TRBV9 with TRBJ2-1; 10 nucleotides match TRBD2. The V segment lost 3 bases and the J segment 2 bases; nucleotides outside the gene matches: 8. Germline V gives CDR1 SGDLS, CDR2 YYNGEE. The CDR3 contains 17 residues. The CDR3 nucleotides are TGTGCCAGCAGCGCTACAATTCTAGCGGGGGCCTACAATGAGCAGTTCTTC. Its translation: CASSATILAGAYNEQFF.

This clonotype showed up just a few times. The chain links TRBV7-9 to TRBJ1-2; a weak D match, TRBD1 (6 bases). CDR1 and CDR2 (germline): SEHNR, FQNEAQ (reference sequence). This CDR3 has 15 amino acids. V lost 5 bases and J lost 7, with 20 bases in between. CDR3 amino acids: CASSVGEGELFGYTF. CDR3 DNA: TGTGCCAGCAGCGTCGGGGAGGGGGAGCTGTTTGGCTACACCTTC. Complete variable domain (other parts from reference TRBV7-9 and TRBJ1-2): DTGVSQNPRHKITKRGQNVTFRCDPISEHNRLYWYRQTLGQGPEFLTYFQNEAQLEKSRLLSDRFSAERPKGSFSTLEIQRTEQGDSAMYLCASSVGEGELFGYTFGSGTRLTVV.

This clonotype was detected many times. The V and J genes are TRBV28 and TRBJ1-1; no definite D call. The CDR3 covers 12 residues. V lost 6 bases to trimming and J lost 7 bases, with 12 bases between them. Germline assignment: CDR1 MDHEN and CDR2 SYDVKM. CDR3 sequence: CASRPTVNEAFF. The CDR3 nucleotides read TGTGCCAGCAGGCCGACGGTAAATGAAGCTTTCTTT.

The chain has TRBV11-2 and TRBJ2-7; TRBD2 might be the D (5 bases). Trimming removed 1 base from V and 0 bases from J, with 7 bases in between. CDR1 and CDR2 (germline): SGHAT, FQNNGV. The CDR3 has 14 amino acids. Here the CDR3 DNA reads TGTGCCAGCAGCTTAGTGCGGGTCTCCTACGAGCAGTACTTC. Its translation is CASSLVRVSYEQYF.

This chain uses TRBV7-8 with TRBJ2-7; D uncertain. CDR1 is SGHVS and CDR2 is FQNEAQ in the germline V gene. Trimming pared 5 bases from V and 2 bases from J, leaving 13 bases between. CDR3 length: 14 amino acids. CDR3 sequence reads: CASSPQELPYEQYF. CDR3 nucleotide sequence: TGTGCCAGCAGCCCACAAGAGCTCCCCTACGAGCAGTACTTC.

The rearrangement joins TRBV12-3 or TRBV12-4 to TRBJ2-7; D is possibly TRBD1 (6 bases). The CDR3 spans 12 residues. Trimming left V 3 bases short and J 6 bases short, with 9 bases between. Here the CDR3 reads CASSFIQGEQYF. In DNA, the CDR3 is TGTGCCAGCAGTTTTATACAGGGCGAGCAGTACTTC.

This clonotype showed up many times. The rearrangement uses TRBV10-3 and TRBJ1-1; D gene uncertain. The germline CDR1 and CDR2 sequences are ENHRY and SYGVKD. Trimming shortened V by 1 base and J by 6 bases, and 12 bases separated the two germline ends. This CDR3 is 14 amino acids long. Here the CDR3 reads CAISEFQMDSEAFF. The CDR3 DNA reads as TGTGCCATCAGTGAGTTCCAAATGGACTCTGAAGCTTTCTTT.

This clonotype was seen at least ten times. J is TRBJ2-7 and V is TRBV2, with D perhaps matching TRBD1 or TRBD2 (6 bases each). The CDR3 runs to 14 residues. The V gene lost 4 bases and the J gene lost 3 bases, with 13 bases spanning the gap. CDR1 is SNHLY, CDR2 FYNNEI, per germline. CDR3 region: CASSVGGHNYEQYF. DNA of the CDR3: TGTGCCAGCAGTGTCGGGGGACACAACTACGAGCAGTACTTC.

This CDR3 reads CASSLEELYEQYF. The CDR3 DNA sequence: TGCGCCAGCAGCTTGGAGGAGTTGTACGAGCAGTACTTC. The V call is TRBV5-1, the J call TRBJ2-7; no reliable D call. This CDR3 is 13 amino acids long. The ends were cut back, 0 bases at V and 4 bases at J, with 8 bases in the middle. Looked up from germline, CDR1 is SGHRS and CDR2 is YFSETQ.

This clonotype was seen only a few times. The genes are TRBV19 and TRBJ1-5, with a possible D match to TRBD1 (6 bases). V lost 4 bases to trimming and J lost 3 bases, with 16 bases between them. The CDR3 runs to 16 residues. Per the germline V gene, CDR1 is LNHDA and CDR2 is SQIVND (reference sequence). CDR3 sequence reads: CASSTNRVPVNQPQHF. The CDR3 bases are TGTGCCAGTAGTACCAACAGGGTCCCCGTCAATCAGCCCCAGCATTTT.

V usage is TRBV14 and J usage is TRBJ2-2; TRBD2 aligns across 8 bases. CDR3 length: 15 residues. Germline CDR1 is SGHDN and CDR2 is FVKESK. V gave up 1 base and J gave up 6 bases; unmatched junction bases: 4. CDR3: CASSQVAGGAGELFF. The CDR3 nucleotides are TGTGCCAGCAGCCAAGTCGCGGGGGGAGCCGGGGAGCTGTTTTTT.

The J gene is TRBJ2-3, the V gene TRBV6-6; the D is unclear. V was cut by 10 bases and J by 2 bases, with 13 bases left in between. The CDR3 contains 13 residues. CDR1 and CDR2 from the germline V gene are MNHNY and SVGAGI (reference sequence). CDR3 loop: CATLMRPTDTQYF. In DNA form, the CDR3 reads TGTGCCACCCTTATGAGGCCCACAGATACGCAGTATTTT.

This clonotype was detected many times. The J gene is TRBJ2-7, the V gene TRBV7-9; perhaps TRBD1 as D (6 bases). Germline V gene data show CDR1 as SEHNR and CDR2 as FQNEAQ (reference sequence). V dropped 5 bases and J dropped 1 base, with 12 bases sitting between them. This CDR3 is built from 14 residues. The CDR3 sequence: CASSQATGSYEQYF. The CDR3 DNA reads TGTGCCAGCAGCCAAGCCACAGGGTCCTACGAGCAGTACTTC.